Described below is a single T cell receptor beta chain sequence and its context. Its antigen is currently unknown. This specimen comes from a study of beta chain features in type 1 diabetes. Overall study: Patients did not differ from healthy donors in age, gender or cell yield.

The V end lost 4 bases, the J end lost 4 bases, and 20 bases lay between the germline ends. Germline-derived CDR1 and CDR2 are SGHNT and YYREEE (reference sequence). This CDR3 region has 16 residues. Study results and limitations: Still unanswered here is whether HLA type influences TCRB rearrangement. For type 1 diabetes patients, VDJ junctions showed fewer insertions and more deletions. The study found moderately but significantly shorter TCRB CDR3s in all four CD4+ subsets of Type 1 diabetes patients.

Donors underwent one heparinised blood draw, around 120 mL on average. As every portion of the isolated RNA was reverse transcribed, the sequencing read expressed TCRB transcripts. Some clones are missing from TCRdb's copy, which holds only in-frame ones; the method was immunoSEQ multiplex PCR. The sample has approximately 16,000 clones, roughly 70% seen once. The chain uses TRBV5-4 and TRBJ1-1; D might be TRBD1 (5 bases). Material for sequencing was stem cell memory CD4+ T cells from blood. The TCR originated in a young man with type 1 diabetes. The CDR3 region is CASSPRGGSPATEAFF. CDR3 in DNA: TGTGCCAGCAGCCCCCGGGGGGGGAGCCCGGCCACTGAAGCTTTCTTT.